The following is a T cell receptor (beta chain) sequence with its context. No antigen is known for it. Base qualities are not recorded, but no much larger clone differs from it by a single base. This sample is part of a study of PD-1 blockade in classical Hodgkin lymphoma (TCRdb year 2020). For the wider study: Nivolumab dosing was 3 mg/kg intravenously every 2 weeks, continuing until either disease progression or unacceptable toxicity. A peripheral blood immune signature of response to PD-1 blockade in classical Hodgkin lymphoma was defined using TCR beta sequencing and CyTOF.

The Qiagen DNeasy kit was used to extract genomic DNA both from unsorted PBMCs and from the negatively selected CD4+ and CD8+ fractions. TCR beta CDR3 regions were subjected to amplification by immunoSEQ multiplex PCR with primers that anneal to V and J segments. A synthetic immune receptor repertoire was used to minimize amplification bias, and remaining bias was computationally removed after sequencing. Processing in the source paper ran as follows. Custom Python scripts were used to quantify repertoire diversity as the Shannon entropy index. Unsorted, CD4+ and CD8+ repertoires were examined separately, except in combined analyses, for which CD4+ and CD8+ sequences were merged in silico. A clone was considered expanded if an increase in frequency of at least 2-fold after treatment relative to C1D1 was found, and a pseudocount of 0.5 was applied to clones undetected at baseline. Clones with 0 or 1 copy at C1D1 were defined as singleton clones, while clones with 2 or more copies were defined as non-singleton clones. By matching protein sequences in sorted samples from the same patient, clones expanded in unsorted samples were annotated as CD4+, CD8+ or unknown. Diversity changes from C1D1 to C4D1 were tested in paired samples using Wilcoxon tests. TCRdb took over this immuneACCESS table, retaining in-frame rearrangements with V and J assigned. Such tables are incomplete; in checked studies, under half of the missing clones stem from an unresolved V gene, and the remainder is unexplained. Clone size and V and J calls were adopted from that table, with D and trimming inferred from the DNA. The sample table lists about 47,000 clones, roughly three quarters of them with a count of one. The biggest ten clones account for around 19% of the sample.

From cysteine to phenylalanine, the CDR3 is 13 amino acids long. Of the read, only the CDR3 DNA is kept; its 39 bases are in frame from base 1. CDR1 SNHLY and CDR2 FYNNEI were looked up in the germline V gene. Compared with germline, V lacks 5 bases and J lacks 12 bases; bases without a gene match: 13. Overall study results and their limits: Trial patients with a complete response had baseline diversity similar to that of newly diagnosed patients, while partial responders and progressors had significantly lower diversity. Baseline TCR diversity was reported to be lower in newly diagnosed patients than in healthy donors, and even lower in relapsed/refractory patients. CD4+ but not CD8+ TCR diversity rose significantly by C4D1 (p=0.0027 vs p=0.16), most apparent in complete responders (p=0.02). The study was restricted to a single clinical trial cohort, and the causes of repertoire differences, possibly disease activity or prior therapy, were left undefined. Lower diversity was seen in patients whose nivolumab began less than 1 year after ASCT, and these patients were left out of later analyses so that immune reconstitution would not confound the results.

The sample's time point label, in plain terms: cycle 4 day 1 (C4D1), after 6 weeks of nivolumab. Every trial patient had relapsed after autologous stem cell transplantation, and cohorts A, B and C differed in prior brentuximab vedotin exposure. The trial cohort was composed of about 60 patients with relapsed/refractory classical Hodgkin lymphoma, for whom complete response, partial response or progressive disease was recorded as best overall response. Trial patients were treated with single-agent nivolumab in the multi-cohort phase II CheckMate 205 trial. An independent review committee assessed best overall response using the 2007 International Working Group response criteria. Trial PBMCs were collected immediately before nivolumab initiation (C1D1) and during therapy at cycle 2 day 1 and cycle 4 day 1. Peripheral blood was collected in 8 mL Vacutainer Cell Preparation Tubes, from which PBMCs were isolated by centrifugation and then cryopreserved.

The TCR was taken from a human donor with classical Hodgkin lymphoma. The rearrangement joined TRBV2 to TRBJ2-7; 7 middle bases align to TRBD1. The sequenced sample was peripheral blood mononuclear cells (PBMCs), obtained before the fourth cycle of nivolumab. In nucleotides, the sequence is TGTGCCAGCAGTCCTGAGGGGGACAGATCCCGGTACTTC. Its amino acids are CASSPEGDRSRYF. With all but the CDR3 taken from the reference TRBV2 and TRBJ2-7 genes, the full variable domain is: EPEVTQTPSHQVTQMGQEVILRCVPISNHLYFYWYRQILGQKVEFLVSFYNNEISEKSEIFDDQFSVERPDGSNFTLKIRSTKLEDSAMYFCASSPEGDRSRYFGPGTRLTVT.